Given below is one T cell receptor (beta chain) in context. This specimen belongs to a study of blood T cell repertoires in COVID-19. About the research overall: Researchers got acute and convalescent COVID-19 samples from the United States, Italy and Spain. T cells, B-cell-depleted T cells, or PBMCs supplied cDNA or gDNA.

After removal of 0 bases from V and 0 bases from J, the junction contained 4 bases not matched to a gene. There are 16 residues in the CDR3. Germline V lookup: CDR1 SGHRS, CDR2 YFSETQ. Original methodology: From reference gene primer amplification, estimates of nucleated cell counts were derived. Clones were sequenced by immunoSEQ multiplex PCR, and TCRdb holds only the in-frame ones, with some missing. V and J calls and clone size come straight from that table; D and trimming were deduced from the DNA. The sample holds 75,000 to 95,000 clones, roughly 90% seen once. This clonotype was sampled from a human donor in a cohort sampled during active COVID-19. The rearrangement joins TRBV5-1 to TRBJ2-7; 9 nucleotides agree with TRBD2. Material for sequencing was peripheral blood. DNA for the CDR3: TGCGCCAGCAGCTTGGGACTAGCGGATAGCTCCTACGAGCAGTACTTC. Its protein is CASSLGLADSSYEQYF.